Below, one T cell receptor beta chain is given with its context. The antigen is unknown. Assay used: immunoSEQ multiplex PCR; TCRdb lists only in-frame clones, some missing. The sample includes approximately 1.9 million clones, around 95% seen only once; the top ten take 1.5% to 2%. Positively selected for CCR7, the CD45RO-negative cells used as naive CD8 cells excluded terminally differentiated effector memory CD45RA+ cells. The data originate from a study of shared clonotypes between healthy human individuals. Points from the study as a whole: Compared with clonotypes that all four donors shared, non-shared clonotypes had lower generation probabilities. Sharing of clonotypes among donors was expected to vary with sequencing depth.

This clonotype was sampled from a man aged 18 to 30 in good health. Some clones in this sample may be carry-over from other donors' samples. Source material: naive CD8+ T cells from PBMCs.

Here the CDR3 reads CASSFEGALGEQYF. The CDR3 DNA follows: TGTGCCAGCAGTTTCGAGGGGGCTCTGGGAGAGCAGTACTTC. The chain joins TRBV27 to TRBJ2-7, with 7 bases lining up with TRBD1. Germline trimming cut 3 bases from V and 7 bases from J; bases unmatched to any gene: 9. This CDR3 region has 14 residues. Germline CDR1 reads MNHEY; CDR2 reads SMNVEV (reference sequence).